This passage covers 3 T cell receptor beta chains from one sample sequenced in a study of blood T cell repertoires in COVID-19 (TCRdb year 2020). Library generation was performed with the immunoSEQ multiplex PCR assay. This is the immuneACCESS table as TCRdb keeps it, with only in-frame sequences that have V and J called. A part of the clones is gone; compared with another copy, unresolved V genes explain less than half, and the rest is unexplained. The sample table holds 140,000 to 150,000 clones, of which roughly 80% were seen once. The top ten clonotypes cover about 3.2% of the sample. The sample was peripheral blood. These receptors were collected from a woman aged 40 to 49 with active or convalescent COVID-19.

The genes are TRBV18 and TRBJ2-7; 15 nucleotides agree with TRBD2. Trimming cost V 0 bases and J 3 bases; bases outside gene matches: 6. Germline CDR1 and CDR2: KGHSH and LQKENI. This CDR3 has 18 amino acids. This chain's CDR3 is CASSPPGLAGGKHYEQYF. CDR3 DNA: TGTGCCAGCTCACCACCCGGACTAGCGGGGGGGAAGCACTACGAGCAGTACTTC.

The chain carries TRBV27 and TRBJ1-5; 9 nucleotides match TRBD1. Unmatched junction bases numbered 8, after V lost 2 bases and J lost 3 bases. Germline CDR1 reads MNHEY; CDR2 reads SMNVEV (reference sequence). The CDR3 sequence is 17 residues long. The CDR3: CASSLLPRQGVNQPQHF. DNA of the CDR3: TGTGCCAGCAGTTTACTCCCCCGACAGGGGGTCAATCAGCCCCAGCATTTT.

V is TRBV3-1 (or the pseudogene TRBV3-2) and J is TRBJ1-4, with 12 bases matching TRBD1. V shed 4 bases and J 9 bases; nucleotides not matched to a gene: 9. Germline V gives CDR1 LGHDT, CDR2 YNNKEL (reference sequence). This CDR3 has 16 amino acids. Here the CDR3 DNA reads TGTGCCAGCAGCCGTGGAACCGGGACAGGGGGCAAAAAACTGTTTTTT. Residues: CASSRGTGTGGKKLFF.